One sample yielded the 31 T cell receptor beta chains listed below, sequenced in a study of T-cell reconstitution after alpha-beta-depleted transplantation in children. Preparation of the TCRbeta library involved a method that used unique molecular identifiers. TCRdb analysed the PCR reads with MiXCR anew, one entry per CDR3 protein. The repertoire has hundreds of thousands of distinct CDR3 sequences, approximately 32% of them found once; the top ten carry 2% to 2.5%. The sequencing used PBMCs from the stem cell graft donor, collected from the stem cell graft. The receptors originated from a human donor who donated a stem cell graft to a child with aplastic anemia.

This clonotype was seen more than once but under ten times. The gene calls are TRBV20-1 and TRBJ1-2; D is perhaps TRBD1 (5 bases). This CDR3 has 16 amino acids. The V gene lost 0 bases and the J gene lost 2 bases, with 16 bases spanning the gap. Germline lookup yields CDR1 DFQATT and CDR2 SNEGSKA (reference sequence). Here the CDR3 DNA reads TGCAGTGCTAGAGATCGGGGGTCGGCGGAGAACTATGGCTACACCTTC. Its translation is CSARDRGSAENYGYTF.

This clonotype was counted between two and nine times. V is TRBV29-1 and J is TRBJ1-2; D may be TRBD1 (5 bases). The germline CDR1 and CDR2 sequences are SQVTM and ANQGSEA. The CDR3 is made up of 12 amino acids. V was pared by 7 bases and J by 0 bases, with 9 bases between. DNA for the CDR3: TGCAGCGAAGGGGCGGCTAACTATGGCTACACCTTC. Protein sequence: CSEGAANYGYTF.

This sequence joins TRBV7-2 and TRBJ2-7, with D tentatively TRBD2 (6 bases). Germline CDR1 SGHTA, CDR2 FQGNSA. The CDR3 covers 14 residues. Trimming left V 1 base short and J 1 base short, with 8 bases between. CDR3 nucleotide sequence: TGTGCCAGCAGCTTAGGCGGGAAGTCCTACGAGCAGTACGTC. Translating it yields CASSLGGKSYEQYV.

The rearrangement links TRBV7-9 to TRBJ2-7; 7 positions match TRBD1. The CDR3 runs to 15 residues. Germline assignment: CDR1 SEHNR and CDR2 FQNEAQ (reference sequence). V trimming: 4 bases; J trimming: 4 bases; junction bases outside the gene matches: 10. The CDR3 sequence: CASSSWTGAGYEQYF. Here the CDR3 DNA reads TGTGCCAGCAGCTCCTGGACAGGAGCTGGGTACGAGCAGTACTTC.

The rearrangement uses TRBV20-1 and TRBJ2-1; TRBD2 matches at 7 bases. Germline V CDR1 and CDR2: DFQATT, SNEGSKA (reference sequence). The CDR3 sequence is 15 residues long. V shed 4 bases, J shed 2 bases, and the junction held 8 bases outside the gene matches. The CDR3, as DNA: TGCAGTGCTACCCCGTTAGCGGGTGCCTACAATGAGCAGTTCTTC. Translation: CSATPLAGAYNEQFF.

The rearrangement links TRBV14 to TRBJ1-2, with TRBD1 as a possible D gene (5 bases). This CDR3 contains 14 residues. The germline V gene encodes CDR1 SGHDN and CDR2 FVKESK. V was pared by 4 bases and J by 2 bases, with 11 bases between. The DNA for the CDR3 is TGTGCCAGCAGCCGCCAGACAGTCAACTATGGCTACACCTTC. It codes for CASSRQTVNYGYTF.

Ten or more counts support this clonotype. This chain links TRBV18 with TRBJ2-7, with D perhaps matching TRBD1 or TRBD2 (5 bases each). The germline V gene encodes CDR1 KGHSH and CDR2 LQKENI. This CDR3 is 15 amino acids long. Trimming cost V 6 bases and J 2 bases, with 17 bases left between them. In nucleotides, the CDR3 is TGTGCCAGCTCTCTCGAGGGGCGGTTAACCTACGAGCAGTACTTC. It yields the protein CASSLEGRLTYEQYF.

There are a few counts of this clonotype. This sequence joins TRBV21-1 and TRBJ2-5; the D segment call TRBD2 is taken from the table without a DNA check. TRBV21-1 is a documented pseudogene. This CDR3 is 16 amino acids long. The chain's CDR3 is CASSKQQAGNQETQYF. The DNA for the CDR3 is TGTGCCAGCAGCAAACAACAAGCGGGGAACCAAGAGACCCAGTACTTC.

The chain couples TRBV19 to TRBJ2-1; TRBD2 matches at 14 bases. The length of the CDR3 is 15 residues. Germline V gene data show CDR1 as LNHDA and CDR2 as SQIVND (reference sequence). Trimming at V came to 5 bases and at J to 8 bases, leaving 5 bases not matched to a gene. The DNA for the CDR3 is TGTGCCAGTAGTGTTGGGACTAGCGGGAGCGATGAGCAGTTCTTC. Its translation: CASSVGTSGSDEQFF.

This clonotype was seen a single time. This chain joins TRBV28 and TRBJ2-3, with 8 bases identical to TRBD2. Per germline, CDR1 MDHEN and CDR2 SYDVKM. With V trimmed by 8 bases and J by 0 bases, 7 bases remained unmatched. This CDR3 has 15 amino acids. The CDR3 nucleotides read TGTGCCAGCTCTTGGGTAGCGGGGAGCACAGATACGCAGTATTTT. Translated, it gives CASSWVAGSTDTQYF. The complete variable domain, with remaining parts taken from reference TRBV28 and TRBJ2-3, reads DVKVTQSSRYLVKRTGEKVFLECVQDMDHENMFWYRQDPGLGLRLIYFSYDVKMKEKGDIPEGYSVSREKKERFSLILESASTNQTSMYLCASSWVAGSTDTQYFGPGTRLTVL.

The chain recombines TRBV5-6 with TRBJ2-3; 8 bases match TRBD1. This CDR3 has 15 residues. Looked up from germline, CDR1 is SGHDT and CDR2 is YYEEEE. Trimming took 4 bases from V and 4 from J; bases not matched to a gene: 8. CDR3 sequence reads: CASSKTGARADTQYF. Here the CDR3 DNA reads TGTGCCAGCAGCAAGACAGGGGCTCGGGCAGATACGCAGTATTTT.

This clonotype was counted a few times. V and J are TRBV9 and TRBJ2-5; 7 bases are a match to TRBD2. Germline V gene data show CDR1 as SGDLS and CDR2 as YYNGEE. Trimming at V came to 3 bases and at J to 2 bases, leaving 10 bases not matched to a gene. CDR3 length: 16 amino acids. The chain's CDR3 is CASSAGAGVRQETQYF. The CDR3 nucleotides read TGTGCCAGCAGCGCCGGGGCGGGAGTGAGGCAAGAGACCCAGTACTTC.

The table lists this clonotype with many counts. The genes are TRBV7-9 and TRBJ2-1, with D maybe TRBD1 (6 bases). The V end was cut by 5 bases, the J end by 4 bases, with 12 bases between. CDR1 is SEHNR, CDR2 FQNEAQ, per germline (reference sequence). The CDR3 length is 14 residues. The CDR3 coding sequence is TGTGCCAGCAGCCCTGGACAGTATTACAATGAGCAGTTCTTC. Its protein is CASSPGQYYNEQFF.

This chain connects TRBV5-6 to TRBJ2-7; D is possibly TRBD1 (5 bases). Germline CDR1 reads SGHDT; CDR2 reads YYEEEE. Trimming removed 4 bases at V and 3 bases at J, with 14 bases between. The CDR3 length is 14 residues. CDR3 sequence reads: CASSPLLGDYEQYF. In DNA, the CDR3 is TGTGCCAGCAGCCCGCTATTAGGGGACTACGAGCAGTACTTC.

This clonotype has more than one count but fewer than ten. The CDR3: CASSLDGKGAEAFF. CDR3 bases: TGTGCCAGCAGTCTAGACGGGAAGGGGGCTGAAGCTTTCTTT. The V gene is TRBV12-3 or TRBV12-4, the J gene TRBJ1-1; a possible D gene is TRBD1 (6 bases). Trimming cost V 5 bases and J 6 bases, with 16 bases left between them. This CDR3 has 14 amino acids.

This chain links TRBV5-1 with TRBJ2-2; no definite D call. V was shortened by 4 bases and J by 4 bases, with 17 bases between the two germline ends. CDR1 and CDR2 (germline): SGHRS, YFSETQ. The CDR3 consists of 16 residues. The DNA of the CDR3 is TGCGCCAGCAGCGCCGGGTCAACCTGGGGCACCGGGGAGCTGTTTTTT. Translated: CASSAGSTWGTGELFF.

This chain uses TRBV25-1 with TRBJ1-3; no firm D call. Deletions cut 3 bases from V and 4 bases from J, with 13 bases between. Per germline, CDR1 MGHDK and CDR2 SYGVNS. The CDR3 loop spans 15 amino acids. The CDR3 sequence is CASSDSPSNGNTIYF. In DNA form, the CDR3 reads TGTGCCAGCAGTGATTCTCCTTCTAACGGAAACACCATATATTTT.

CDR3: CASSQDNGHETQYF. The DNA for the CDR3 is TGTGCCAGCAGCCAAGACAACGGTCACGAGACCCAGTACTTC. The chain uses TRBV7-8 and TRBJ2-5; D ambiguous. The CDR3 has 14 amino acids. Germline CDR1 and CDR2: SGHVS and FQNEAQ. V lost 5 bases to trimming and J lost 5 bases, with 15 bases between them.

This clonotype was counted between two and nine times. DNA of the CDR3: TGTGCCAGCAGACCGGACCCCGGCTATAATTCACCCCTCCACTTT. It is translated as CASRPDPGYNSPLHF. This sequence joins TRBV7-2 and TRBJ1-6; no definite D call. CDR3 length: 15 residues. The ends were cut back, 6 bases at V and 3 bases at J, with 12 bases in the middle. CDR1 is SGHTA and CDR2 is FQGNSA in the germline V gene.

J is TRBJ1-1 and V is TRBV20-1; 8 bases map to TRBD1. Germline V gives CDR1 DFQATT, CDR2 SNEGSKA (reference sequence). V shed 6 bases and J 3 bases; nucleotides not matched to a gene: 6. This CDR3 spans 13 amino acids. As DNA, the CDR3 is TGCAGTGCGAAGGGACAGGATTACACTGAAGCTTTCTTT. It is translated as CSAKGQDYTEAFF.

The chain recombines TRBV19 with TRBJ2-3, with D uncertain. This CDR3 region has 15 residues. With 3 bases removed from V and 2 bases from J, the gap between germline ends came to 12 bases. Per the germline V gene, CDR1 is LNHDA and CDR2 is SQIVND (reference sequence). The CDR3 region has the DNA TGTGCCAGTAGTATCCGTGTGGTTGACACAGATACGCAGTATTTT. Amino acids: CASSIRVVDTDTQYF.

Only a few counts were recorded for this clonotype. The chain recombines TRBV6-1 with TRBJ2-7; no reliable D call. CDR3 length: 12 residues. The germline V and J ends were trimmed by 5 bases and 7 bases, with 12 bases remaining between them. Germline assignment: CDR1 MNHNS and CDR2 SASEGT. The DNA for the CDR3 is TGTGCCAGCAGTAAGACTGCCAGAGAGCAGTACGTC. Its protein product is CASSKTAREQYV.

This clonotype was recorded only once. J is TRBJ2-3 and V is TRBV30, with D perhaps assigned TRBD1 or TRBD2 (5 bases each). V lost 0 bases and J lost 2, with 21 bases in between. Germline V gene lookup returns CDR1 GTSNPN and CDR2 SVGIG (reference sequence). This CDR3 comprises 18 residues. The CDR3 protein is CAWSVHYWDAVFTDTQYF. The CDR3 nucleotides read TGTGCCTGGAGTGTACATTATTGGGACGCGGTCTTCACAGATACGCAGTATTTT.

The chain links TRBV12-3 or TRBV12-4 to TRBJ2-7; D possibly matches TRBD1 or TRBD2 (6 bases each). The CDR3 is made up of 13 amino acids. V lost 5 bases, J lost 13 bases, and 21 bases lay in between. CDR3 protein: CASSPGGGTSNYF. The CDR3 DNA reads as TGTGCCAGCAGTCCCGGAGGGGGGACAAGTAATTACTTC.

The chain is built from TRBV5-5 and TRBJ1-4; no reliable D call. V lost 3 bases and J 13 bases, leaving 22 bases between the germline ends. Germline loops: CDR1 SGHKS, CDR2 YYEKEE (reference sequence). This CDR3 has 15 amino acids. The CDR3 spells CASSYLRDRDPGLFF. The CDR3, as DNA: TGTGCCAGCAGCTACCTCCGAGACCGTGATCCGGGACTGTTTTTT.

V gene TRBV29-1 combines with J gene TRBJ1-4; D not resolved. The CDR3 length is 13 residues. CDR1 is SQVTM, CDR2 ANQGSEA, per germline. Trimming left V 3 bases short and J 7 bases short, with 12 bases between. In DNA form, the CDR3 reads TGCAGCGTTGACAAGGGTAACAGTGAAAAACTGTTTTTT. It specifies CSVDKGNSEKLFF.

The V gene is TRBV21-1, the J gene TRBJ2-7. TRBV21-1 is deemed a pseudogene. The length of the CDR3 is 14 residues. This chain's CDR3 is CASSIDSHSYEQYV. In nucleotides, the CDR3 is TGTGCCAGCAGCATAGACTCGCACTCCTACGAGCAGTACGTC.

V gene TRBV7-6 combines with J gene TRBJ1-1; D perhaps matches TRBD1 (6 bases). The CDR3 totals 13 residues. V lost 5 bases and J 8 bases, leaving 15 bases between the germline ends. Germline CDR1 SGHVS, CDR2 FNYEAQ. CDR3 coding DNA: TGTGCCAGCAGCAACACCGGGACAAGCGAAGCTTTCTTT. Its translation: CASSNTGTSEAFF.

This clonotype has more than one count but fewer than ten. The V and J genes are TRBV7-2 and TRBJ2-7, with D possibly TRBD2 on 6 matching bases. Trimming cost V 5 bases and J 6 bases, with 14 bases left between them. Germline V CDR1 and CDR2: SGHTA, FQGNSA. The CDR3 is made up of 13 amino acids. The CDR3 nucleotides are TGTGCCAGCAGCCGGGACTCAACAGGCGAGCAGTACTTC. Protein: CASSRDSTGEQYF.

V is TRBV7-8 and J is TRBJ2-5; 10 bases line up with TRBD2. V trimming: 1 base; J trimming: 7 bases; junction bases outside the gene matches: 9. Germline V lookup: CDR1 SGHVS, CDR2 FQNEAQ. The CDR3 sequence is 16 residues long. The CDR3 here is CASSLGALAGFGTQYF. Here the CDR3 DNA reads TGTGCCAGCAGCTTAGGGGCACTAGCGGGATTCGGGACCCAGTACTTC.

The chain has TRBV18 and TRBJ2-1; no firm D call. The V gene lost 4 bases and the J gene lost 8 bases, with 9 bases spanning the gap. The CDR3 loop spans 12 amino acids. CDR1 and CDR2 (germline): KGHSH, LQKENI. The CDR3 bases are TGTGCCAGCTCACGAGGTATCGATGAGCAGTTCTTC. Its protein product is CASSRGIDEQFF.